This paragraph covers one T cell receptor beta chain sequence. The specificity of this receptor is unknown. Base-call qualities are not available, and no considerably larger clone is one nucleotide away. This entry is derived from a study of cytomegalovirus exposure and HLA in healthy donors (dated by TCRdb to about 2017). A note on the overall study: An earlier analysis of 587 of the donors reported 250 to 300 Gb of sequence data and some 120 million unique TCR beta sequences from 150 million to 200 million T cells. About 280 gigabases of sequencing data and around 90 million unique TCR sequences made up an early release that covered several hundred HLA-typed donors. Of the roughly 400 genotyped donors, about 84% fell in the genetic ancestry cluster associated with self-reported Caucasian donors. The study was designed to test whether signatures of past pathogen exposure could be identified by cataloging public T cell receptors. The study profiled the T cell repertoires of under 850 subjects by immunosequencing and related them to cytomegalovirus serostatus. Along with the 666-subject first cohort, a separate validation cohort of over 90 different subjects was used. To predict cytomegalovirus infection status, the study combined high-throughput TCR immunosequencing, statistical association of individual TCRs with disease status, and machine learning. A later analysis re-examined previously published TCR beta repertoires from roughly 650 donors and added high-resolution HLA genotyping to investigate patterns of TCR occurrence. In the later analysis, no new phenotypic data were used to find candidate immune exposures; instead, reliance was placed on TCR beta sequences and their occurrence across donors. An earlier analysis of several hundred of the donors applied high-throughput TCR beta sequencing to assess whether each TCR beta V gene segment acted as functional or pseudogenic. Alongside the repertoire data, information on donor age, sex, ethnicity and CMV serostatus was compiled. Genome-wide SNP genotypes for about 65% of the roughly 670 donors were used in a later genetic analysis, which treated that subset as a discovery cohort. All discovery cohort repertoires had been generated using a single sequencing platform. HLA typing included class I and class II loci at four-digit resolution. The number of donors typed differed by locus, with about 629-640 for A, B, C, DRB1 and DQB1, over 500 for DQA1, 606 for DPA1, and around 450 for DPB1. Four or five DR-DQ haplotypes were handled as single units for association and clustering because linkage in the cohort was strong. Among about 360 genotyped donors of the cohort, an average of 235,054 unique TCR beta nucleotide sequences were sequenced per donor, 15% to 20% of them non-productive.

Library preparation used the immunoSEQ multiplex PCR assay. A mixture of 60 forward primers for TCR Vbeta segments and 13 reverse primers for TCR Jbeta segments was used in the multiplex PCR. Amplification of the CDR3 region of rearranged TCR beta genes was performed with a multiplex PCR assay on genomic DNA. Amplified TCR beta libraries were sequenced as 87-base-pair reads on the Illumina HiSeq System. Per the original workflow: A later analysis tallied around 87 million unique TCR beta chains across the 700 or so repertoires, and around 10 million of those chains were shared by two or more donors. Raw reads were error-corrected and collapsed into unique sequences with a nearest-neighbor algorithm that merged closely related sequences to remove PCR and sequencing errors. To assign V, D and J gene segments, CDR3 sequences were aligned to IMGT reference sequences. Each retained sequence needed at least a six-nucleotide match to both a V gene segment and a J gene segment. A rearrangement was called productive if the CDR3 had no stop codons and remained in frame with V and J, and every other rearrangement was called non-productive. CDR3 was defined by IMGT convention, running from the second conserved V-encoded cysteine to the conserved J-encoded phenylalanine. Sequences without an unambiguous match to a single V gene segment were excluded from the earlier analysis of about 640 of the donors. In an earlier analysis of 587 of the donors, V segments were called functional above 56.7% productive rearrangements and were called segregating when the between-donor standard deviation exceeded 5%. To diagnose cytomegalovirus status from the catalog of TCR beta chain sequences, a statistical classification framework was built. A later analysis assigned V and J genes by comparing TCR nucleotide sequences with IMGT/GENE-DB human TR gene sequences. Using the TCRdist pipeline, a later analysis assigned CDR3 sequences along with most-parsimonious VDJ recombination scenarios. In a later analysis, each TCR beta chain was defined by its CDR3 amino acid sequence together with its V-gene family, and reads lacking a unique V-gene family were excluded. As a way to deal with suspected cross-contamination and a sequencing artifact, a later analysis dropped approximately 570 nucleotide sequences that were highly shared and had low generation probability. In a later analysis, a clonal expansion index was calculated for each public chain from normalized within-repertoire ranks of inferred template counts. Generation probabilities in a later analysis came from a VDJ recombination model fitted to out-of-frame rearrangements, and those results were checked against IGoR. A later analysis scored TCR-TCR, TCR-HLA and TCR-CMV co-occurrence with hypergeometric tests, applying a repertoire-size bias correction to TCR pairs. To estimate false discovery rates, a later analysis permuted the HLA or CMV assignments 20 times. A later analysis grouped co-occurring TCRs with DBSCAN, adding TCRdist sequence similarity when clustering within HLA-allele-positive subsets. Repertoires with fewer than 30,000 or more than 120,000 public chains were left out of co-occurrence clustering, as were about 5 repertoires with anomalous nucleotide sharing. In its TCRdb copy, this immuneACCESS table keeps in-frame sequences only and misses some clones. Where compared with another copy, unresolved V genes explain less than half of these, and the others have no known cause. That table gives V, J and clone size, and the DNA gave D and trimming. The sample includes about 90,000 clones, with around 80% observed a single time. 2.7% of the sample belongs to the ten largest clones.

The cohort was made up of around 720 healthy bone marrow donors. Cohort members were all nominally healthy when sampled, although unrecorded immune exposures were likely present. The donor tested CMV seronegative and was one of the 352 seronegative cohort members. A peripheral blood sample was provided by each donor, and peripheral blood mononuclear cells were used for TCR beta sequencing. The Qiagen DNeasy Blood Extraction Kit was used to extract genomic DNA from the blood cell samples. From cysteine to phenylalanine, the CDR3 is 15 amino acids long. The read is trimmed to its CDR3 DNA, 45 bases read in frame from base 1. Trimming removed 6 bases from V and 0 bases from J, leaving 11 bases between the germline ends. The germline V gene provides CDR1 LGHNT and CDR2 FRNRAP. The paper as a whole reports these results and caveats: A further reported finding was that TCR beta sequences accurately predicted the HLA-A and HLA-B alleles for most subjects in the first cohort. Because HLA typing was missing for some donors at each locus, association tests included only the typed subset. This cohort had only TCR beta chains sequenced, and the lack of alpha or paired-chain data limited which features could be detected. A later genetic analysis associated a missense DCLRE1C variant with V-gene and J-gene trimming of TCR beta chains, and an independent cohort replicated the association. In an earlier analysis of a few hundred of the donors, most TCR beta V segments were observed in productive rearrangements about 87% or about 30% of the time, broadly matching IMGT annotations. According to a later analysis, most CMV-associated TCR beta chains appeared to be HLA-restricted, and the HLA associations seemed to be driven largely by CMV exposure. Linkage disequilibrium might explain the correlated functional status among segregating V segments, but an unknown experimental factor could not be ruled out. In a later analysis, TCR association rates were found to vary across HLA loci, with the most associated TCRs seen for DRB1 alleles and the fewest for HLA-C alleles. In a later analysis, HLA-associated TCR beta chains showed more clonal expansion and lower generation probabilities than non-associated chains that were equally common. A later analysis reported that several top co-occurrence clusters appeared linked to parvovirus B19, influenza, CMV and Epstein-Barr virus. In a later analysis, about 17,000 TCR beta sequences were associated with specific HLA alleles at a false discovery rate of 0.05. Sequencing depth was assumed to be roughly uniform across donors in the presence/absence analyses, though that assumption may not hold. The authors suggested that the approach could potentially be generalized to other disease states and immunological phenotypes. A later genetic analysis reported fewer N-insertions in productive TCRs among donors in an Asian-associated ancestry cluster than the roughly 670-donor mean. Three of the identified cytomegalovirus-associated TCR beta chains were confirmed in vitro to be specific for cytomegalovirus antigens. Assigning TCR associations to individual alleles was difficult when HLA alleles, especially DR and DQ, strongly co-occurred. A cluster of highly shared sequence variants was judged likely to represent a technical artifact of the sequencing pipeline. Most TCR sequences were observed very rarely across donors, whereas some public TCRs were present in many individuals. Some IMGT-functional V segments, including TRBV6-2 and TRBV6-3, could not be told apart with the 87-base-pair reads, so those segments were excluded. In both the original and validation cohorts, the classifier was reported to diagnose cytomegalovirus status with high specificity and sensitivity. A total of 150 to 200 TCR beta chains were listed by the study as associated with cytomegalovirus. Roughly 15 rarely observed V segments, including chromosome 9 orphons, were excluded from the earlier analysis of several hundred of the donors because counts were too low. For the cohort, immune exposure information was limited to CMV serostatus.

The chain links TRBV12-5 with TRBJ1-4; TRBD1 is a possible D gene, resting on 6 matching bases. Material: PBMCs. This receptor was identified in a man aged 25-40 years in good health and CMV-seronegative. CDR3 region: CASGKGTTTNEKLFF. The nucleotide sequence is given as TGTGCTAGTGGAAAGGGGACAACAACTAATGAAAAACTGTTTTTT.